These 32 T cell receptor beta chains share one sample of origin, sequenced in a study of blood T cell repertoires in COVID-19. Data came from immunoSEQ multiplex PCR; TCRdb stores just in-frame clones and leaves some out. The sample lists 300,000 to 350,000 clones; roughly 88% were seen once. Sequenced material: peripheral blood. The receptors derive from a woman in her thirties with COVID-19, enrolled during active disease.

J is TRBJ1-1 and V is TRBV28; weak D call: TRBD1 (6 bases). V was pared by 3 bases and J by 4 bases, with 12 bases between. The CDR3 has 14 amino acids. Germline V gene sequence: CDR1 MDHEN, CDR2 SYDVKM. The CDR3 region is CASSFNRAPTEAFF. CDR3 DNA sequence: TGTGCCAGCAGTTTTAACAGGGCCCCCACTGAAGCTTTCTTT.

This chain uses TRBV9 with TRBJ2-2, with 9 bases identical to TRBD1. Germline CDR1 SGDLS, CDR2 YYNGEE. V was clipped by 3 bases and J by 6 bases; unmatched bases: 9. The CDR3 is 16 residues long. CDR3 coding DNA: TGTGCCAGCAGCGCGACAGGGGGATCGGTTCCCGGGGAGCTGTTTTTT. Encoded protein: CASSATGGSVPGELFF.

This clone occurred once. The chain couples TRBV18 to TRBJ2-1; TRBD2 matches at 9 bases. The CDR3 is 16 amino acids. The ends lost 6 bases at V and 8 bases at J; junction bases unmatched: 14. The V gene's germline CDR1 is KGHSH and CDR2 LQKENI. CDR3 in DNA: TGTGCCAGCTCCCCAAGCTTTGGCGGGGGGGCCGATGAGCAGTTCTTC. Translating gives CASSPSFGGGADEQFF.

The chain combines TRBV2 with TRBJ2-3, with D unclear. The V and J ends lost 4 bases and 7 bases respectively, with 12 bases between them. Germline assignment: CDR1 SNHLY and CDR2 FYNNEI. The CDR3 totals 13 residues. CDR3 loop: CASSVNQLNTQYF. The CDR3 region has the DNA TGTGCCAGCAGTGTCAACCAGTTGAATACGCAGTATTTT.

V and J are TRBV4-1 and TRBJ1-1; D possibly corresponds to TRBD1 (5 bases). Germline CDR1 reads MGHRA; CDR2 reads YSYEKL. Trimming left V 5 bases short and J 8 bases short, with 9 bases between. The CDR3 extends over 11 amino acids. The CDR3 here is CASSGAGEAFF. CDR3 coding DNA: TGCGCCAGCAGCGGGGCGGGAGAAGCTTTCTTT.

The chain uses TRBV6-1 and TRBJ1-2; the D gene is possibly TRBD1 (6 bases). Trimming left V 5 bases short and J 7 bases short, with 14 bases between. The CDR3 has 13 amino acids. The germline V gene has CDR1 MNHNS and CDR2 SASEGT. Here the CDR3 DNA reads TGTGCCAGCAGTTCCCCGACAGGCACTGGCTACACCTTC. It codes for CASSSPTGTGYTF.

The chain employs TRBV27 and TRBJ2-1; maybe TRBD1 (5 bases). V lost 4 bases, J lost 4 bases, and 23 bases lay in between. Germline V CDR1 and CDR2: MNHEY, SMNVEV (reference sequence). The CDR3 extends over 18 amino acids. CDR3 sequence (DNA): TGTGCCAGCAGTTCCCTATTTGACAGCGCAGAACTGTACAATGAGCAGTTCTTC. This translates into CASSSLFDSAELYNEQFF.

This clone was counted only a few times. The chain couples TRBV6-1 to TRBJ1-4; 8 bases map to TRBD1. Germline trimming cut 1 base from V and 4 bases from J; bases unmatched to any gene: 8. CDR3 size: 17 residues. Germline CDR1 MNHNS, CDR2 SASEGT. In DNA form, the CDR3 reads TGTGCCAGCAGTGAAGGGTTTGGGACAGGACATAATGAAAAACTGTTTTTT. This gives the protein CASSEGFGTGHNEKLFF.

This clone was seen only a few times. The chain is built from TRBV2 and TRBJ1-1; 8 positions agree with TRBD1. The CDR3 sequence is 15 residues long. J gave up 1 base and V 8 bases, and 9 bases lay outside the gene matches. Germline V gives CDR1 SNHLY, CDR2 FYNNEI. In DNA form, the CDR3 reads TGTGCCAGCGAGCGTCACAGGGGGGGGAACACTGAAGCTTTCTTT. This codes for CASERHRGGNTEAFF. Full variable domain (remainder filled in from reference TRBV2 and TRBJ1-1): EPEVTQTPSHQVTQMGQEVILRCVPISNHLYFYWYRQILGQKVEFLVSFYNNEISEKSEIFDDQFSVERPDGSNFTLKIRSTKLEDSAMYFCASERHRGGNTEAFFGQGTRLTVV.

The CDR3 loop is CASSSPQENGPLHF. The CDR3 nucleotides are TGTGCCAGCAGTTCCCCACAGGAGAATGGGCCCCTCCACTTT. V gene TRBV28 combines with J gene TRBJ1-6; D perhaps matches TRBD1 (5 bases). Trimming pared 4 bases from V and 13 bases from J, leaving 17 bases between. There are 14 residues in the CDR3. CDR1 MDHEN and CDR2 SYDVKM come from the germline V gene.

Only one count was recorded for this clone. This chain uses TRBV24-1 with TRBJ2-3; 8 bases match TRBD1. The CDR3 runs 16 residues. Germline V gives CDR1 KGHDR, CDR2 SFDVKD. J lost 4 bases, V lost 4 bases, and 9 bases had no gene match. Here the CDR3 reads CATSDTRDRSPDTQYF. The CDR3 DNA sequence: TGTGCCACCAGTGACACCCGGGACAGGAGCCCAGATACGCAGTATTTT.

The CDR3 coding sequence is TGTGCCAGCAGTTTAAGACTCCAAAGGGGCTATGGCTACACCTTC. Protein product: CASSLRLQRGYGYTF. The chain employs TRBV28 and TRBJ1-2; tentative D call: TRBD1 (5 bases). Germline V gene lookup returns CDR1 MDHEN and CDR2 SYDVKM. The length of the CDR3 is 15 residues. The V end was cut by 2 bases, the J end by 4 bases, with 14 bases between.

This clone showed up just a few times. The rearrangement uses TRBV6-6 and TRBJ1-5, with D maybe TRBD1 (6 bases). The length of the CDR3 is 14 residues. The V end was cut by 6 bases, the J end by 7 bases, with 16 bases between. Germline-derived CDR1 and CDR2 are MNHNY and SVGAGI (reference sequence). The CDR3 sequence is CASRAGNQGQPQHF. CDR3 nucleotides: TGTGCCAGCAGAGCAGGGAATCAGGGGCAGCCCCAGCATTTT.

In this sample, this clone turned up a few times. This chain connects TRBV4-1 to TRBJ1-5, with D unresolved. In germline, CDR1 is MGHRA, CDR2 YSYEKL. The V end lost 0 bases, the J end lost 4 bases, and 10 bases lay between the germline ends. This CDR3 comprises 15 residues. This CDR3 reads CASSQDNRGNQPQHF. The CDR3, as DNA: TGCGCCAGCAGCCAAGATAACCGGGGAAATCAGCCCCAGCATTTT.

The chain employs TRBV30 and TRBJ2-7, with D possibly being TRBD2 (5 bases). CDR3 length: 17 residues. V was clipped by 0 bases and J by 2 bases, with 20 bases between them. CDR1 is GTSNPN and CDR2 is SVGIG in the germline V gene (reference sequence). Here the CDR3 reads CAWSVMSPAGLPYEQYF. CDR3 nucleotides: TGTGCCTGGAGTGTAATGTCCCCGGCAGGACTTCCCTACGAGCAGTACTTC.

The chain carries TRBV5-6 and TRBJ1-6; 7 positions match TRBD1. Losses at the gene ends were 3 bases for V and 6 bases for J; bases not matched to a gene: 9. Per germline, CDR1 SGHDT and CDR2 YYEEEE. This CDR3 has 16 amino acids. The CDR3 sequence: CASSSYGTALNSPLHF. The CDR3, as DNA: TGTGCCAGCAGCTCCTACGGGACAGCACTTAATTCACCCCTCCACTTT.

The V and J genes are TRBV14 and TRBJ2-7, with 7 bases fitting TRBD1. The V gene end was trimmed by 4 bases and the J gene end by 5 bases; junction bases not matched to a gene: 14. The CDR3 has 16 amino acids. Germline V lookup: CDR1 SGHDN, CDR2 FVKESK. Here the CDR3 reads CASSLLLPGGSDEQYF. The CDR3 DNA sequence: TGTGCCAGCAGCCTACTTCTACCAGGGGGATCCGACGAGCAGTACTTC.

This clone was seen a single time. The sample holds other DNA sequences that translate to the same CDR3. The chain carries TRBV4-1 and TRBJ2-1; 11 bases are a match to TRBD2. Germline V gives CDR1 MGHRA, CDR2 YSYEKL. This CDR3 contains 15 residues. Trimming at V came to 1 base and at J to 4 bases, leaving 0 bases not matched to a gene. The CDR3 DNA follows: TGCGCCAGCAGCCAAGTAGCGGGGGGGTACAATGAGCAGTTCTTC. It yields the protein CASSQVAGGYNEQFF.

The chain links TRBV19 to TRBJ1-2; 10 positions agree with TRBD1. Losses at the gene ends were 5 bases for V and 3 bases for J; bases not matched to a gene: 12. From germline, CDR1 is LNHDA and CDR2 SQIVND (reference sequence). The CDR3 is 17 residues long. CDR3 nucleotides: TGTGCCAGTAGTCTCCCCACCGGGACAGGGGATTACTATGGCTACACCTTC. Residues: CASSLPTGTGDYYGYTF.

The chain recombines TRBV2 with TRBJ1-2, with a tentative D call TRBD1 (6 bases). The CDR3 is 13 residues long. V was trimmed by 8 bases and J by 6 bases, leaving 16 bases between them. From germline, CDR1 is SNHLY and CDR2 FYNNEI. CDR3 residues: CASRLQGNNGYTF. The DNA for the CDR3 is TGTGCCAGCCGTCTACAGGGTAATAATGGCTACACCTTC.

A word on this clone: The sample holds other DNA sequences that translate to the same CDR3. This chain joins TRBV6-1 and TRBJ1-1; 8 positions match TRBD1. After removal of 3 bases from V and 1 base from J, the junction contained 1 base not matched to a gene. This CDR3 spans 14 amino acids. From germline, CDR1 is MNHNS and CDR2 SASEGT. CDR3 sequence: CASSEGQENTEAFF. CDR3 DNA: TGTGCCAGCAGTGAGGGACAGGAGAACACTGAAGCTTTCTTT.

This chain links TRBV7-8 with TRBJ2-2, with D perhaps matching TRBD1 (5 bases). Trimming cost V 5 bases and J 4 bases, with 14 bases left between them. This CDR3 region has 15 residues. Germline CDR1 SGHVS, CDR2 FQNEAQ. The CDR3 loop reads CASSPGNTITGELFF. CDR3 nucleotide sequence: TGTGCCAGCAGCCCAGGGAATACAATCACCGGGGAGCTGTTTTTT. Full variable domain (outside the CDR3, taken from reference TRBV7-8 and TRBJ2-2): GAGVSQSPRYKVAKRGQDVALRCDPISGHVSLFWYQQALGQGPEFLTYFQNEAQLDKSGLPSDRFFAERPEGSVSTLKIQRTQQEDSAVYLCASSPGNTITGELFFGEGSRLTVL.

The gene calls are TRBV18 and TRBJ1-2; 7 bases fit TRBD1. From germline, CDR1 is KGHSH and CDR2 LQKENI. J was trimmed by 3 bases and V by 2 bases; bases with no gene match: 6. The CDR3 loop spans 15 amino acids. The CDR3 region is CASSPSSQGDYGYTF. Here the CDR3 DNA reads TGTGCCAGCTCACCATCTTCCCAGGGGGACTATGGCTACACCTTC. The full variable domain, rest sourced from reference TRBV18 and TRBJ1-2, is NAGVMQNPRHLVRRRGQEARLRCSPMKGHSHVYWYRQLPEEGLKFMVYLQKENIIDESGMPKERFSAEFPKEGPSILRIQQVVRGDSAAYFCASSPSSQGDYGYTFGSGTRLTVV.

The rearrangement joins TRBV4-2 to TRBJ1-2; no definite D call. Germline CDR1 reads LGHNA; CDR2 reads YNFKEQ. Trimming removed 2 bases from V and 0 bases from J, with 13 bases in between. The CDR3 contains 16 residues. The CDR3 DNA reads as TGTGCCAGCAGCCAAAACCAGGAACAGTCTAACTATGGCTACACCTTC. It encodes CASSQNQEQSNYGYTF.

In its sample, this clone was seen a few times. The CDR3: CASSGGRLETQYF. The CDR3 nucleotides read TGCGCCAGCAGCGGGGGGAGGTTAGAGACCCAGTACTTC. The chain links TRBV5-1 to TRBJ2-5, with a possible D match to TRBD2 (6 bases). The CDR3 is 13 residues long. V was pared by 4 bases and J by 4 bases, with 11 bases between. Germline V gene lookup returns CDR1 SGHRS and CDR2 YFSETQ.

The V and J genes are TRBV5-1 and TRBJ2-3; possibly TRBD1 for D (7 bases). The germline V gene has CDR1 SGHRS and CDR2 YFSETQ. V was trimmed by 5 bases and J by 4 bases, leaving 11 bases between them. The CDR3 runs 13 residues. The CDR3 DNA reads TGCGCCAGCAGGCAGGGGGAGGCAGATACGCAGTATTTT. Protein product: CASRQGEADTQYF.

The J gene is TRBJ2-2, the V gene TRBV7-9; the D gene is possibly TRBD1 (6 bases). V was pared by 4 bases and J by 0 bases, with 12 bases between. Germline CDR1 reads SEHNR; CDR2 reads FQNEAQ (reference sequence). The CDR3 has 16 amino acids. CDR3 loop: CASSSNRASNTGELFF. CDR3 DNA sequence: TGTGCCAGCAGCTCAAACAGGGCTTCGAACACCGGGGAGCTGTTTTTT.

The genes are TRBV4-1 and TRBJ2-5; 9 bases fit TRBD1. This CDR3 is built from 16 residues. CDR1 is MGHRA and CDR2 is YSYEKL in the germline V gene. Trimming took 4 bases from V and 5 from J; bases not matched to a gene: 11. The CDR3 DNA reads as TGCGCCAGCAGCCGCAGAGGGGACAGGGTTTCGGAGACCCAGTACTTC. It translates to CASSRRGDRVSETQYF.

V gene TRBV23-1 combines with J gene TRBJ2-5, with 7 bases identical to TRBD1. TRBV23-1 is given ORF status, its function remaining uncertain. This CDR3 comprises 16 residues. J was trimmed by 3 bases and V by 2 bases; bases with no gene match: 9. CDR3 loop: CASSQPPDRRKETQYF. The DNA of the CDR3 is TGCGCCAGCAGTCAACCCCCGGACAGGAGGAAAGAGACCCAGTACTTC.

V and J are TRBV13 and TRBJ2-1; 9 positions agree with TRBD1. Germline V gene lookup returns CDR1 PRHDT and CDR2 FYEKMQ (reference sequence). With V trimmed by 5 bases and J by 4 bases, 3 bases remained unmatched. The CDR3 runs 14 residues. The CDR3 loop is CASSTGQGYNEQFF. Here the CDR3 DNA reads TGTGCCAGCAGCACGGGACAGGGTTACAATGAGCAGTTCTTC.

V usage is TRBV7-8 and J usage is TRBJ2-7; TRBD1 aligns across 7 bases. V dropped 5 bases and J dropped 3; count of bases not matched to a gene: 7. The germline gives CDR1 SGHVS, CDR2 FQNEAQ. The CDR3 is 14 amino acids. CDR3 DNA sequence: TGTGCCAGCAGCCCAGAGGGACAGTACTACGAGCAGTACTTC. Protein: CASSPEGQYYEQYF.

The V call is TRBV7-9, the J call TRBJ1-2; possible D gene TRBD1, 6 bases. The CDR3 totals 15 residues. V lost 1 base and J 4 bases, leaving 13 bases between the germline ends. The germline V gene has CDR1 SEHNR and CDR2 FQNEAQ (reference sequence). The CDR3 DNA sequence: TGTGCCAGCAGCTTAGTGGGTCAGGGGATCTATGGCTACACCTTC. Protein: CASSLVGQGIYGYTF. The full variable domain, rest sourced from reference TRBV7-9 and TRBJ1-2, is DTGVSQNPRHKITKRGQNVTFRCDPISEHNRLYWYRQTLGQGPEFLTYFQNEAQLEKSRLLSDRFSAERPKGSFSTLEIQRTEQGDSAMYLCASSLVGQGIYGYTFGSGTRLTVV.